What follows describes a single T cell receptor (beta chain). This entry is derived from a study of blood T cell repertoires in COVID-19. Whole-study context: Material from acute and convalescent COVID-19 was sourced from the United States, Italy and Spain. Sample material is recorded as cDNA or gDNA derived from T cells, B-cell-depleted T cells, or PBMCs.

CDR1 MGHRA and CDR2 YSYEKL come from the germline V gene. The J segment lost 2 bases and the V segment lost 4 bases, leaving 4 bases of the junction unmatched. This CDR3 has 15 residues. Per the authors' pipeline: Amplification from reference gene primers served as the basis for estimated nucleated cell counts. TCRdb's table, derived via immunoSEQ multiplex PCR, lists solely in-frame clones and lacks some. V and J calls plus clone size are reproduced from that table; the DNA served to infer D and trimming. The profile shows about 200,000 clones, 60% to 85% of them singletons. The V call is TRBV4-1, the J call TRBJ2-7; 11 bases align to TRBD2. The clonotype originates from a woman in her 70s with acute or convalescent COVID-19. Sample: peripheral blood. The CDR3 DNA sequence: TGCGCCAGCAGCCGCGGGACTAGCGGTACCTACGAGCAGTACTTC. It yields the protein CASSRGTSGTYEQYF.